The 3 T cell receptor beta chains in this list originate from one sample, sequenced in a study of T cells in narcolepsy (dated by TCRdb to 2017 to 2018). Library preparation used the immunoSEQ multiplex PCR assay. TCRdb provides this immuneACCESS table in a form limited to in-frame rearrangements. Some clones are lacking; in checked studies, under half of them reflect an unresolved V gene, and why the rest are absent is not known. In all, the sample holds approximately 30,000 clones, and roughly 80% of those were seen once. Under 1.4% of the sample goes to the ten largest clones. The sequenced sample was CD45RA- memory CD4+ T cells from PBMCs. What this sample's cell subset or site label stands for: memory T cells sorted ex vivo from peripheral blood. The receptors derive from a human donor with narcolepsy.

This chain links TRBV7-2 with TRBJ2-1; a possible D gene is TRBD1 (5 bases). The V gene lost 5 bases and the J gene lost 8 bases, with 13 bases spanning the gap. This CDR3 is 13 amino acids long. The V gene's germline CDR1 is SGHTA and CDR2 FQGNSA. CDR3 DNA sequence: TGTGCCAGCAGCAACCAAAAAGGGGATGAGCAGTTCTTC. It encodes CASSNQKGDEQFF.

The chain uses TRBV20-1 and TRBJ2-4; D is perhaps TRBD2 (6 bases). The V gene lost 6 bases and the J gene lost 8 bases, with 11 bases spanning the gap. Germline CDR1 DFQATT, CDR2 SNEGSKA (reference sequence). CDR3 length equals 11 residues. DNA for the CDR3: TGCAGTGCGAGCGGGTCAGACATTCAGTACTTC. It yields the protein CSASGSDIQYF.

The chain employs TRBV2 and TRBJ1-5, with TRBD1 as a possible D gene (6 bases). Trimming pared 6 bases from V and 2 bases from J, leaving 20 bases between. Per germline, CDR1 SNHLY and CDR2 FYNNEI. The CDR3 has 17 amino acids. CDR3 coding DNA: TGTGCCAGCAGCCGGGTGGGAGGGGGGGGCGGCAATCAGCCCCAGCATTTT. This encodes CASSRVGGGGGNQPQHF.